What follows are 5 T cell receptor beta chains derived from one specimen sequenced in a study of a mutant IDH1 vaccine in newly diagnosed glioma. These TCRs' antigens remain unknown. Repertoires were generated with immunoSEQ multiplex PCR, while TCRdb's copy carries only in-frame clones and drops some. The repertoire holds about 75,000 clones, with more than 85% as singletons. Described time point: week 5, during vaccination. Doses consisted of 300 ug of mutant IDH1 20-mer peptide each, paired with topical imiquimod. The source material was PBMCs, sampled from a glioma patient whose treatment included an IDH1 peptide vaccine. These receptors were taken from a woman aged 50 to 60 with glioma.

The chain uses TRBV27 and TRBJ1-1, with 8 bases matching TRBD1. V lost 6 bases and J lost 4; bases outside the gene matches: 7. The CDR3 is 14 amino acids. Looked up from germline, CDR1 is MNHEY and CDR2 is SMNVEV (reference sequence). The CDR3, as DNA: TGTGCCAGCAGCAGACAGGGGCTGGGCACTGAAGCTTTCTTT. It translates to CASSRQGLGTEAFF.

The gene calls are TRBV6-1 and TRBJ1-1; TRBD1 aligns across 7 bases. The trim removed 7 bases at V and 6 bases at J, leaving 14 bases unmatched. The germline gives CDR1 MNHNS, CDR2 SASEGT. The CDR3 extends over 15 amino acids. CDR3 protein: CASTYTGQRLAEAFF. The CDR3 nucleotides are TGTGCCAGCACGTATACGGGACAGAGACTTGCTGAAGCTTTCTTT.

This sequence joins TRBV7-2 and TRBJ2-7, with 15 positions matching TRBD2. The CDR3 runs 16 residues. Germline V CDR1 and CDR2: SGHTA, FQGNSA. The V segment lost 1 base and the J segment 4 bases; nucleotides outside the gene matches: 2. In nucleotides, the CDR3 is TGTGCCAGCAGCTTAGGGGGGACTAGCGGGAGGTACGAGCAGTACTTC. The encoded protein is CASSLGGTSGRYEQYF.

The chain couples TRBV19 to TRBJ1-1; 7 bases line up with TRBD1. CDR1 LNHDA and CDR2 SQIVND come from the germline V gene (reference sequence). The CDR3 runs to 13 residues. V lost 3 bases and J lost 3; bases outside the gene matches: 1. The CDR3 here is CASSIGTDTEAFF. The CDR3 nucleotides are TGTGCCAGTAGTATTGGGACAGACACTGAAGCTTTCTTT.

The chain carries TRBV5-1 and TRBJ2-5; possible D gene TRBD2, 5 bases. With 2 bases removed from V and 2 bases from J, the gap between germline ends came to 13 bases. CDR3 length: 15 amino acids. The germline V gene encodes CDR1 SGHRS and CDR2 YFSETQ. The CDR3: CASSFSRAGQETQYF. CDR3 coding DNA: TGCGCCAGCAGCTTTTCCCGGGCGGGTCAAGAGACCCAGTACTTC.